Below, one T cell receptor (beta chain) is given with its context. The V and J ends lost 3 bases and 3 bases respectively, with 17 bases between them. The germline gives CDR1 LNHNV, CDR2 YYDKDF (reference sequence). The CDR3 has 16 amino acids. These data belong to a study of blood T cell repertoires in COVID-19. Method: immunoSEQ multiplex PCR; TCRdb's copy keeps in-frame clones and lacks some. The top ten clones hold more than 15% of a sample with approximately 130,000 clones, about 75% of them seen once. The chain has TRBV15 and TRBJ1-1, with D possibly matching TRBD1 (6 bases). The sequencing input was peripheral blood. The TCR sequence derives from a man aged 80 or over with acute or convalescent COVID-19. The CDR3 loop is CATSSRRGARDTEAFF. DNA of the CDR3: TGTGCCACCAGCAGCCGGCGGGGGGCAAGAGACACTGAAGCTTTCTTT.